This T cell receptor (beta chain) came from a study of cytomegalovirus exposure and HLA in healthy donors. Germline-derived CDR1 and CDR2 are SGHRS and YFSETQ. Trimming cost V 0 bases and J 8 bases, with 20 bases left between them. CDR3 length: 17 amino acids. Amplification used 60 Vbeta primers and 13 Jbeta primers. Generated by immunoSEQ multiplex PCR, the TCRdb table keeps only in-frame clones and is missing some. The sample has fewer than 200,000 clones, approximately 80% seen once. Specimen: PBMCs. The TCR was taken from a woman aged 50 to 60 in good health and CMV-seropositive. The chain has TRBV5-1 and TRBJ1-4; the D gene is possibly TRBD1 (5 bases). CDR3 coding DNA: TGCGCCAGCAGCTTGGAAGCCAGGGTGATTTCCACGGAAAAACTGTTTTTT. Amino acids: CASSLEARVISTEKLFF.